This is a list of T cell receptor beta chains from one sample in a study of cytomegalovirus exposure and HLA in healthy donors. The method was immunoSEQ multiplex PCR; TCRdb's version includes in-frame clones alone and lacks a portion of them. Here the sample spans around 100,000 clones, approximately 78% being singletons. What was sequenced was PBMCs. These receptors were collected from a male donor in good health and CMV-seropositive. Both conserved end residues are part of each CDR3. The order of the fields is clone size, V gene, J gene, D gene, CDR3 DNA, CDR3 protein. The D gene is left open where the match is weak. The size entry is marked missing in some rows and otherwise reads once, few, many or a size class.

abundance: NA; v_gene: TRBV6-1; j_gene: TRBJ1-5; d_gene: TRBD1; CDR3nt: TGTGCCAGCAACAGGGGTCAGCCCCAGCATTTT; CDR3aa: CASNRGQPQHF
abundance: medium-sized; v_gene: TRBV10-2; j_gene: TRBJ1-5; d_gene: TRBD1; CDR3nt: TGCGCCAGTGGACAGGGGACCTTTTGGGGCAATCAGCCCCAGCATTTT; CDR3aa: CASGQGTFWGNQPQHF
abundance: NA; v_gene: TRBV28; j_gene: TRBJ2-7; d_gene: TRBD2; CDR3nt: TGTGCCAGCTCCTTGACTAGCGGAGCTTCCTACGAGCAGTACTTC; CDR3aa: CASSLTSGASYEQYF
abundance: NA; v_gene: TRBV19; j_gene: TRBJ1-1; d_gene: TRBD1; CDR3nt: TGTGCCAGCACGGACAGGTACACTGAAGCTTTCTTT; CDR3aa: CASTDRYTEAFF
abundance: NA; v_gene: TRBV7-9; j_gene: TRBJ1-2; d_gene: NA; CDR3nt: TGTGCCAGCAGCTTACTGGGAGGGGATGGCTACACCTTC; CDR3aa: CASSLLGGDGYTF
abundance: NA; v_gene: TRBV10-2; j_gene: TRBJ1-1; d_gene: NA; CDR3nt: TGCGCCAGCAGGAACATGAACACTGAAGCTTTCTTT; CDR3aa: CASRNMNTEAFF
abundance: NA; v_gene: TRBV11-2; j_gene: TRBJ1-1; d_gene: TRBD1; CDR3nt: TGTGCCAGCAGCTCGGACAGGGTTGGCACTGAAGCTTTCTTT; CDR3aa: CASSSDRVGTEAFF
abundance: NA; v_gene: TRBV5-4; j_gene: TRBJ2-5; d_gene: TRBD1; CDR3nt: TGTGCCAGCAGCTATCAGGACAGGGGGCAAGAGACCCAGTACTTC; CDR3aa: CASSYQDRGQETQYF
abundance: NA; v_gene: TRBV7-6; j_gene: TRBJ1-5; d_gene: NA; CDR3nt: TGTGCCAGCAGCTTAGGATCAGGGAAGGGCAATCAGCCCCAGCATTTT; CDR3aa: CASSLGSGKGNQPQHF
abundance: NA; v_gene: TRBV30; j_gene: TRBJ2-1; d_gene: TRBD2; CDR3nt: TGTGCCTGGAGGAGTAGGAGCGGGAGGGCCTTGAGCGATGAGCAGTTCTTC; CDR3aa: CAWRSRSGRALSDEQFF
abundance: once; v_gene: TRBV28; j_gene: TRBJ2-7; d_gene: TRBD1; CDR3nt: TGTGCCAGCAGGCCTCCGGGACAGGCGACGGGGGAGCAGTACTTC; CDR3aa: CASRPPGQATGEQYF
abundance: NA; v_gene: TRBV9; j_gene: TRBJ1-1; d_gene: TRBD1; CDR3nt: TGTGCCAGCAGCCTATGGGGACAGGGGCCTGAAGCTTTCTTT; CDR3aa: CASSLWGQGPEAFF
abundance: NA; v_gene: TRBV5-1; j_gene: TRBJ2-1; d_gene: TRBD2; CDR3nt: TGCGCCAGCAGTTCTAGCGGGAGAATCGATGAGCAGTTCTTC; CDR3aa: CASSSSGRIDEQFF